The clone carrying this TCR beta chain was seen a few times. The antigen is undetermined. The sample belongs to a study of CD4 T cells in relation to SARS-CoV-2 and coronaviruses. Study at large: Patient ages ranged from roughly 21 to 80, median 38. Crossreactive spike epitopes shared across donors were mapped to their HLA restriction. Study results and caveats: In roughly 65% of donors, memory CD4+ clonotypes crossrecognized SARS-CoV-2 and at least one common cold coronavirus spike.

Germline V gives CDR1 SEHNR, CDR2 FQNEAQ (reference sequence). The CDR3 totals 14 residues. The V gene lost 3 bases and the J gene lost 7 bases, with 12 bases spanning the gap. Generated by immunoSEQ multiplex PCR, the TCRdb table keeps only in-frame clones and is missing some. The sample includes approximately 41,000 clones, around 82% of them seen just once. Over 80,000 naive or memory CD4+ cells were cultured with CEF peptides for 9 to 10 days. Sequencing used naive CD4+ T cells from PBMCs, cultured in vitro. Subset defined: naive CD4+ T cells isolated by negative enrichment. The chain combines TRBV7-9 with TRBJ2-2; D is unclear. This clonotype was obtained from an adult with COVID-19. The DNA of the CDR3 is TGTGCCAGCAGCTTTCTCGTGGCTGTCGGGGAGCTGTTTTTT. This translates into CASSFLVAVGELFF.